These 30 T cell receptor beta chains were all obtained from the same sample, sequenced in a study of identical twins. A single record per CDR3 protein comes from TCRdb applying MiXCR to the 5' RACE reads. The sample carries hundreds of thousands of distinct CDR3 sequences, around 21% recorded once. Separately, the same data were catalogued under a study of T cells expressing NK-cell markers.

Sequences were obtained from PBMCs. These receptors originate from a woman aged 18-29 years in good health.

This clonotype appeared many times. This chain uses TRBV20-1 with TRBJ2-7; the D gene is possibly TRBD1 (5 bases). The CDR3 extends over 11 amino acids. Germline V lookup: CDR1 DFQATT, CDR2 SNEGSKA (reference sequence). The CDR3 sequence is CSAGASYEQYF. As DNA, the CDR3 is TGCAGCGCTGGGGCCTCCTACGAGCAGTACTTC.

DNA of the CDR3: TGCAGTGCTAGAACCGTGTCCGGGGCCAATGAGCAGTTCTTC. It is translated as CSARTVSGANEQFF. The chain has TRBV20-1 and TRBJ2-1; D may match TRBD1 or TRBD2 (5 bases each). Germline V gene sequence: CDR1 DFQATT, CDR2 SNEGSKA (reference sequence). V gave up 2 bases and J gave up 6 bases, with 14 bases separating them. The CDR3 spans 14 residues.

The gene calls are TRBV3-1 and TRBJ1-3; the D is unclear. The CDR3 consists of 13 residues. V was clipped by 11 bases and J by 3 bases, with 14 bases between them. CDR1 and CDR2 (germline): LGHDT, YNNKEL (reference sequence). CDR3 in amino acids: CACEGKFGNTIYF. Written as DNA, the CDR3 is TGTGCCTGCGAAGGGAAGTTTGGAAACACCATATATTTT.

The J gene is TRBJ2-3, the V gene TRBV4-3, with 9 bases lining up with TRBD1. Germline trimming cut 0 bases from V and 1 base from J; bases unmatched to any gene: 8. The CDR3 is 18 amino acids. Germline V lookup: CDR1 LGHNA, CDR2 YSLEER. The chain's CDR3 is CASSQEDSQGARTDTQYF. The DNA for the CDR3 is TGCGCCAGCAGCCAAGAGGACTCACAGGGGGCGCGCACAGATACGCAGTATTTT.

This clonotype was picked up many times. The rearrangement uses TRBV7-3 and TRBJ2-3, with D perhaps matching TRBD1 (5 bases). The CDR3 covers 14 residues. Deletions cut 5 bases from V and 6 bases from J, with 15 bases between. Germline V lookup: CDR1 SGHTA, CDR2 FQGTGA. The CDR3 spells CASSVGHSGDTQYF. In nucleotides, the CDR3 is TGTGCCAGCAGCGTCGGACACTCCGGTGATACGCAGTATTTT.

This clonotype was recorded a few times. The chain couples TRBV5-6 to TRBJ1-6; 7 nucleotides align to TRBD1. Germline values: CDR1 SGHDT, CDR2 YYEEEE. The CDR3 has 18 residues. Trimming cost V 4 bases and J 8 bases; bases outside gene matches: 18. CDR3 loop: CASSPPGGHRGFDSPLHF. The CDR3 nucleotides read TGTGCCAGCAGCCCACCGGGCGGACACAGGGGATTCGATTCACCCCTCCACTTT.

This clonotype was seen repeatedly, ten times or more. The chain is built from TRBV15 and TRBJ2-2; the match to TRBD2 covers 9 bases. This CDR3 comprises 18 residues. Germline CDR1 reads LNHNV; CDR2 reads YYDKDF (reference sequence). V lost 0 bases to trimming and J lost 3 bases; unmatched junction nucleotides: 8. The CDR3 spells CATSRDRRREGYTGELFF. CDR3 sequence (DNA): TGTGCCACCAGCAGAGATCGACGGCGGGAGGGGTACACCGGGGAGCTGTTTTTT. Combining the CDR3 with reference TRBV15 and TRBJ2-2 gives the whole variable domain DAMVIQNPRYQVTQFGKPVTLSCSQTLNHNVMYWYQQKSSQAPKLLFHYYDKDFNNEADTPDNFQSRRPNTSFCFLDIRSPGLGDTAMYLCATSRDRRREGYTGELFFGEGSRLTVL.

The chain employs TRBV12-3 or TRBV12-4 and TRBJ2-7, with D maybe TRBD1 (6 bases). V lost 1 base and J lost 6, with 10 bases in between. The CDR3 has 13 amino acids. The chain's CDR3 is CASSLVPTGEQYF. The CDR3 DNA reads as TGTGCCAGCAGTTTAGTCCCGACAGGCGAGCAGTACTTC.

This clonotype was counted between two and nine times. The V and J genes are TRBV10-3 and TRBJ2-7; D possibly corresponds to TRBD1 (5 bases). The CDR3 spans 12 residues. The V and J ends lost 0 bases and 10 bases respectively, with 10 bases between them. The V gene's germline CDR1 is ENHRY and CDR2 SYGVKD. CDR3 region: CAISESDRPQYF. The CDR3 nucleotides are TGTGCCATCAGTGAGTCAGACAGACCACAGTACTTC.

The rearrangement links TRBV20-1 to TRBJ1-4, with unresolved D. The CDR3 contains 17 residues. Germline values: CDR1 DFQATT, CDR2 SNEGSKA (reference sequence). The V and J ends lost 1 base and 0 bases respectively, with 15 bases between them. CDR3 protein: CSARASQYYATNEKLFF. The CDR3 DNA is TGCAGTGCTAGAGCATCACAGTATTATGCAACTAATGAAAAACTGTTTTTT.

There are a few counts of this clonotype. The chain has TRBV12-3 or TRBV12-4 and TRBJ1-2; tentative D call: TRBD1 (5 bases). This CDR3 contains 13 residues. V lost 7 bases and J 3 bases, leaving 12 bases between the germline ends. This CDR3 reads CASTLGGDYGYTF. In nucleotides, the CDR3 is TGTGCCAGCACCCTGGGGGGAGACTATGGCTACACCTTC.

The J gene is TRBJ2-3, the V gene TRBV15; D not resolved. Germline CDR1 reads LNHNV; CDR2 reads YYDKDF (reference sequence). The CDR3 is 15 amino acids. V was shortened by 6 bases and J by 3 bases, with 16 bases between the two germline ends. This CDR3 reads CATSTLDRTTDTQYF. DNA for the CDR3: TGTGCCACCAGTACCCTAGACCGGACGACAGATACGCAGTATTTT.

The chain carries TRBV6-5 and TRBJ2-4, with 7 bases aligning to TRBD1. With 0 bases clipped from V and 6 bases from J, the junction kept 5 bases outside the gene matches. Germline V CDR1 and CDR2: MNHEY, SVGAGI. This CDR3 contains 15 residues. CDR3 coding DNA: TGTGCCAGCAGTTACTCGACGGGACAGCTAAACATTCAGTACTTC. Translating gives CASSYSTGQLNIQYF.

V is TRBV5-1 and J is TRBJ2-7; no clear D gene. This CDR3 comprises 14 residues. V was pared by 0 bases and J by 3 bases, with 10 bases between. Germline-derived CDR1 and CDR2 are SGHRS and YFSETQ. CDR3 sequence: CASSLAAQSYEQYF. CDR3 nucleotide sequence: TGCGCCAGCAGCTTGGCCGCCCAGAGCTACGAGCAGTACTTC. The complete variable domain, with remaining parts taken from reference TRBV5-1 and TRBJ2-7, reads KAGVTQTPRYLIKTRGQQVTLSCSPISGHRSVSWYQQTPGQGLQFLFEYFSETQRNKGNFPGRFSGRQFSNSRSEMNVSTLELGDSALYLCASSLAAQSYEQYFGPGTRLTVT.

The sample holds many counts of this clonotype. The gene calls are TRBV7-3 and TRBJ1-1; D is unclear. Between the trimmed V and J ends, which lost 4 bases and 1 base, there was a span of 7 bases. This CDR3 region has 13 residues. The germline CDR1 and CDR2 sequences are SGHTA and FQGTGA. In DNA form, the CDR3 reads TGTGCCAGCAGCTCCCAACCGAACACTGAAGCTTTCTTT. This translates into CASSSQPNTEAFF.

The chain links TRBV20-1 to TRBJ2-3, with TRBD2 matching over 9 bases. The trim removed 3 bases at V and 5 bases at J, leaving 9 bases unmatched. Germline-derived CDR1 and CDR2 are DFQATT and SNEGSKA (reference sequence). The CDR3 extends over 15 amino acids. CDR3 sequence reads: CSARTSGGRGDTQYF. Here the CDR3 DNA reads TGCAGTGCTAGGACCAGCGGGGGGCGGGGAGATACGCAGTATTTT.

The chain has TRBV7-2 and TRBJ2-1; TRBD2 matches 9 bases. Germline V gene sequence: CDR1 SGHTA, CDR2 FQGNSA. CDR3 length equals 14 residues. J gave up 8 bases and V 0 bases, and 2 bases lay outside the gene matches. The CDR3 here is CASSLAGLAHEQFF. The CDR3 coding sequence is TGTGCCAGCAGCTTAGCGGGACTAGCCCATGAGCAGTTCTTC.

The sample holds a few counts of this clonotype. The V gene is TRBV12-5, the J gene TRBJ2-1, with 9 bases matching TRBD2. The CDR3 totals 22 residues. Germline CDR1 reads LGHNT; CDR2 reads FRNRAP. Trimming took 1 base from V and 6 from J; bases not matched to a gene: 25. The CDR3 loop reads CASGLARGGGRIHGTSINEQFF. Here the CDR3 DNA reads TGTGCTAGTGGTTTGGCCCGTGGAGGGGGTCGAATCCACGGGACTAGCATCAATGAGCAGTTCTTC. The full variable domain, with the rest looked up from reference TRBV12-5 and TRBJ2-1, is DARVTQTPRHKVTEMGQEVTMRCQPILGHNTVFWYRQTMMQGLELLAYFRNRAPLDDSGMPKDRFSAEMPDATLATLKIQPSEPRDSAVYFCASGLARGGGRIHGTSINEQFFGPGTRLTVL.

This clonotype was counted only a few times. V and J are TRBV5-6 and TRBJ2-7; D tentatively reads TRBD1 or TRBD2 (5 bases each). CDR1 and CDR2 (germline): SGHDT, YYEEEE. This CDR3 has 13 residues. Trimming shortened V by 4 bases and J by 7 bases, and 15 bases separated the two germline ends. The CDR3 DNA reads TGTGCCAGCAGCCCGGCCTCCTGGGGGGAGCAGTACTTC. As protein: CASSPASWGEQYF. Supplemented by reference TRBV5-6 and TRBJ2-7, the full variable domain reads DAGVTQSPTHLIKTRGQQVTLRCSPKSGHDTVSWYQQALGQGPQFIFQYYEEEERQRGNFPDRFSGHQFPNYSSELNVNALLLGDSALYLCASSPASWGEQYFGPGTRLTVT.

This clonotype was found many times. The DNA of the CDR3 is TGCGCCAGCAGCTTGCGACCAGAAGACAATGAGCAGTTCTTC. Encoded protein: CASSLRPEDNEQFF. J is TRBJ2-1 and V is TRBV5-1, with D unclear. Germline CDR1 and CDR2: SGHRS and YFSETQ. The CDR3 has 14 amino acids. With 1 base removed from V and 5 bases from J, the gap between germline ends came to 10 bases.

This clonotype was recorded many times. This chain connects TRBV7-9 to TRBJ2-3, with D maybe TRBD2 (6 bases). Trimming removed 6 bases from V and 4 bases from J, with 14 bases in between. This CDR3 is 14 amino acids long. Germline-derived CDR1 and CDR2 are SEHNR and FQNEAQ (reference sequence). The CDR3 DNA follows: TGTGCCAGCAGTCCTCTAGCGATCTCAGATACGCAGTATTTT. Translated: CASSPLAISDTQYF.

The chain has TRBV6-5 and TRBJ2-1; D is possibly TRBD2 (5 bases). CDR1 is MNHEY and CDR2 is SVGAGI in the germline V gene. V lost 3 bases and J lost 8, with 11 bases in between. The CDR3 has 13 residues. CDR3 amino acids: CASSYLVGDEQFF. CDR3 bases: TGTGCCAGCAGTTATTTGGTCGGGGATGAGCAGTTCTTC.

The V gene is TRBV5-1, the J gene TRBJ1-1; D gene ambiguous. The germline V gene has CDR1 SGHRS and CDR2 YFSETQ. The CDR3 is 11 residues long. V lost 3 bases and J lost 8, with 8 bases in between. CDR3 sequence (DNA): TGCGCCAGCAGCTCTGAGTCCGAAGCTTTCTTT. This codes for CASSSESEAFF.

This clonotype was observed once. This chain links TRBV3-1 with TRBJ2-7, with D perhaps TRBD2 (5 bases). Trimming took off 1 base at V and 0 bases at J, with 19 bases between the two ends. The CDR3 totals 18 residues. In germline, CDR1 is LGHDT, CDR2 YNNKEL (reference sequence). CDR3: CASSQVLSFGESSYEQYF. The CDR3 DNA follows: TGTGCCAGCAGCCAAGTGTTATCGTTCGGGGAAAGCTCCTACGAGCAGTACTTC.

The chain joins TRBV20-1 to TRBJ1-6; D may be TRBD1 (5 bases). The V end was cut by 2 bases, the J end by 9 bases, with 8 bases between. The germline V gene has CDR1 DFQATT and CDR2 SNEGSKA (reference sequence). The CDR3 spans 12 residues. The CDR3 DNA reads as TGCAGTGCTAGATCAGGGAGTTCACCCCTCCACTTT. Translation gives CSARSGSSPLHF.

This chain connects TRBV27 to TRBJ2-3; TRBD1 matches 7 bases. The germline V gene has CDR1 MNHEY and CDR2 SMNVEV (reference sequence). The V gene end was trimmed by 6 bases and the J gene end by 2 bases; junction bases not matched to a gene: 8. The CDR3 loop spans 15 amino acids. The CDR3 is CASSRRDRNTDTQYF. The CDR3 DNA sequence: TGTGCCAGCAGCAGACGGGACAGAAACACAGATACGCAGTATTTT.

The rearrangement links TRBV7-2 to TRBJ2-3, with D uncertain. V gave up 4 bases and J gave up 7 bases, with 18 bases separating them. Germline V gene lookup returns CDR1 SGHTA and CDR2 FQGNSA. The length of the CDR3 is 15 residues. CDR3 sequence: CASSSTSGLQHTQYF. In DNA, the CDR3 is TGTGCCAGCAGCTCCACCTCCGGCCTTCAACATACGCAGTATTTT.

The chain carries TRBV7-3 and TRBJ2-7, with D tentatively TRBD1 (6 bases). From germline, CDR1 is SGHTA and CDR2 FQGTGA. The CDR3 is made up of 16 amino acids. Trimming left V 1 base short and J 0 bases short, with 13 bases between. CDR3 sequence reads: CASSLSGTSSSYEQYF. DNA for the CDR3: TGTGCCAGCAGCTTAAGTGGGACATCCAGCTCCTACGAGCAGTACTTC.

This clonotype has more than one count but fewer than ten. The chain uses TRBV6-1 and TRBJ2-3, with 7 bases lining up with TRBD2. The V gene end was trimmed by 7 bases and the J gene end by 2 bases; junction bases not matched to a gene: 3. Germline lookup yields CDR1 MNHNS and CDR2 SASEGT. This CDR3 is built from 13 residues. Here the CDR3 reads CASIGGTTDTQYF. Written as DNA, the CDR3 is TGTGCCAGCATCGGGGGGACCACAGATACGCAGTATTTT.

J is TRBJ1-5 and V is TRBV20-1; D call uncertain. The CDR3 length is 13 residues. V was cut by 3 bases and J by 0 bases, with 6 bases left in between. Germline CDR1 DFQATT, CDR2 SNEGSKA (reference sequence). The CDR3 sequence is CSASGISNQPQHF. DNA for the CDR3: TGCAGTGCTAGCGGGATTAGCAATCAGCCCCAGCATTTT.